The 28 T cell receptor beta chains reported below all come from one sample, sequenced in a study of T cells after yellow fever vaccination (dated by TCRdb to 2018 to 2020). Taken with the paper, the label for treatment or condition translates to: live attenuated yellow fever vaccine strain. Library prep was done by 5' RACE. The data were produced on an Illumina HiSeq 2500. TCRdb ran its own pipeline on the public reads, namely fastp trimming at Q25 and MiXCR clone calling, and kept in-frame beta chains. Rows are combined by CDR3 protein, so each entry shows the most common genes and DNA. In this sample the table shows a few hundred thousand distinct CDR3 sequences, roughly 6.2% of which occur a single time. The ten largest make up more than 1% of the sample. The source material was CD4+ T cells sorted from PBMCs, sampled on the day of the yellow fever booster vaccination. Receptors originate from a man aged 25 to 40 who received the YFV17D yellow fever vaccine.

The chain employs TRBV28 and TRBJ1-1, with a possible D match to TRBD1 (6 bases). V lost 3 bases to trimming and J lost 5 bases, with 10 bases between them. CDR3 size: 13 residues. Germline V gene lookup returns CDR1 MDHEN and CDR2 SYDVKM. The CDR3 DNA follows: TGTGCCAGCAGTTTGCCACAGGGTACTGAAGCTTTCTTT. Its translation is CASSLPQGTEAFF.

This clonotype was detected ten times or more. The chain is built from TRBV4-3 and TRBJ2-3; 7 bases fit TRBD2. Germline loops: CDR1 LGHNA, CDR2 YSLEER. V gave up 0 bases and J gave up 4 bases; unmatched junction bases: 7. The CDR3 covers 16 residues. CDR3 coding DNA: TGCGCCAGCAGCCAAGAGAGGAGGGGAGGGGCAGATACGCAGTATTTT. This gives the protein CASSQERRGGADTQYF.

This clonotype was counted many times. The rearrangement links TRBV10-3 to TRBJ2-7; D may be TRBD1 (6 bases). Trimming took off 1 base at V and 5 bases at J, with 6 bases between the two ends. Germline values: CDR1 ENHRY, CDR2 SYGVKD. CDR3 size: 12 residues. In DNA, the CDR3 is TGTGCCATCAGTGAGTGGGACAACGAGCAGTACTTC. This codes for CAISEWDNEQYF.

The CDR3 region is CSVTDRGVGYTF. The CDR3 DNA is TGCAGCGTTACAGATCGGGGGGTTGGCTACACCTTC. This chain joins TRBV29-1 and TRBJ1-2; TRBD1 might be the D (5 bases). V shed 5 bases and J shed 7 bases, with 14 bases lying between them. From germline, CDR1 is SQVTM and CDR2 ANQGSEA. The CDR3 sequence is 12 residues long.

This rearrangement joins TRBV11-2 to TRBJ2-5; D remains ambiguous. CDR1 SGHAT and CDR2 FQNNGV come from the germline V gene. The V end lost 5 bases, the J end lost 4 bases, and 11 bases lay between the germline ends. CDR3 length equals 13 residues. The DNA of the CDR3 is TGTGCCAGCAGCCAGACCCCGGGAGAGACCCAGTACTTC. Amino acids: CASSQTPGETQYF. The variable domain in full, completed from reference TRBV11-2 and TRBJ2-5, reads EAGVAQSPRYKIIEKRQSVAFWCNPISGHATLYWYQQILGQGPKLLIQFQNNGVVDDSQLPKDRFSAERLKGVDSTLKIQPAKLEDSAVYLCASSQTPGETQYFGPGTRLLVL.

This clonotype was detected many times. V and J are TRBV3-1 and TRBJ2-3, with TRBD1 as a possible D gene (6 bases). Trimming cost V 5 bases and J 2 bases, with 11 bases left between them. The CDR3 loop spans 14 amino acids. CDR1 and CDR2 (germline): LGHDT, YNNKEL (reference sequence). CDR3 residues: CASSRWDTTDTQYF. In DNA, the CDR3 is TGTGCCAGCAGCAGATGGGACACCACAGATACGCAGTATTTT.

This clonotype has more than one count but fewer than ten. The CDR3 DNA follows: TGCGCCAGCAGCTCGGACGGAAACTATGGCTACACCTTC. Translating gives CASSSDGNYGYTF. V and J are TRBV5-1 and TRBJ1-2; no clear D. Trimming stripped 3 bases from V and 2 bases from J, with 8 bases between. The CDR3 is 13 residues long. From germline, CDR1 is SGHRS and CDR2 YFSETQ. Variable domain in full (rest from reference TRBV5-1 and TRBJ1-2): KAGVTQTPRYLIKTRGQQVTLSCSPISGHRSVSWYQQTPGQGLQFLFEYFSETQRNKGNFPGRFSGRQFSNSRSEMNVSTLELGDSALYLCASSSDGNYGYTFGSGTRLTVV.

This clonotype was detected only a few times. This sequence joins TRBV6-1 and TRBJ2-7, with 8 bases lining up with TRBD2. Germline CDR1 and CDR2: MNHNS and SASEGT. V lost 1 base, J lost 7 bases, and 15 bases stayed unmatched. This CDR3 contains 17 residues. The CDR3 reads CASSEGGSGIFGGEQYF. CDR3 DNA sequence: TGTGCCAGCAGTGAAGGGGGTAGCGGGATTTTCGGAGGAGAGCAGTACTTC.

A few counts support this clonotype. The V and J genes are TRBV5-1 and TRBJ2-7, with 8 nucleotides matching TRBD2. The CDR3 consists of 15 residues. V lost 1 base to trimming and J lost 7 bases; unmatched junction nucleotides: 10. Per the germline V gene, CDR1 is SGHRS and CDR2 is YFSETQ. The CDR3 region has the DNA TGCGCCAGCAGCTTGACAAGCGGGAGTGGTTTGGAGCAGTACTTC. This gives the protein CASSLTSGSGLEQYF.

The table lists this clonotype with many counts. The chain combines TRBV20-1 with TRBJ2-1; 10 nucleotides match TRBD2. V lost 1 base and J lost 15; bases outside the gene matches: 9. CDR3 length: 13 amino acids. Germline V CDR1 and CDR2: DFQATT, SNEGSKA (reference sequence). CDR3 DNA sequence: TGCAGTGCTAGAGGCCCGTGGCTAGCGGGAGTGTTCTTC. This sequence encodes CSARGPWLAGVFF.

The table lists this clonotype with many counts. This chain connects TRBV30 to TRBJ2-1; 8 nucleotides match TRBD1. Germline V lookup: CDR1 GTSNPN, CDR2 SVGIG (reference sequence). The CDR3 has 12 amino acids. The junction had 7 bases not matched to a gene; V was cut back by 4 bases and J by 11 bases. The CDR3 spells CAWNPGQGKQFF. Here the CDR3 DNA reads TGTGCCTGGAATCCCGGACAGGGAAAGCAGTTCTTC.

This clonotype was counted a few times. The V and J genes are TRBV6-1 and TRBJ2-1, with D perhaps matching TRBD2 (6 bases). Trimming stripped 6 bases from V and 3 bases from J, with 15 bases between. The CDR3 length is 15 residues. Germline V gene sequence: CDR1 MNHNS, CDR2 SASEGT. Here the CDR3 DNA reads TGTGCCAGCAGAGCGGGTTACACGATCTACAATGAGCAGTTCTTC. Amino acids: CASRAGYTIYNEQFF.

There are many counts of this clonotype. The chain's CDR3 is CASSSGASNTEAFF. CDR3 sequence (DNA): TGTGCCAGCAGCTCAGGGGCTTCAAACACTGAAGCTTTCTTT. The chain has TRBV12-3 or TRBV12-4 and TRBJ1-1; maybe TRBD1 (6 bases). This CDR3 region has 14 residues. Between the trimmed V and J ends, which lost 6 bases and 2 bases, there was a span of 13 bases.

CDR3 region: CASSWGGQGMTDTQYF. CDR3 DNA: TGTGCCAGCAGCTGGGGGGGACAGGGGATGACAGATACGCAGTATTTT. The genes are TRBV7-2 and TRBJ2-3; 10 nucleotides match TRBD1. The CDR3 is 16 residues long. CDR1 SGHTA and CDR2 FQGNSA come from the germline V gene. The J segment lost 3 bases and the V segment lost 4 bases, leaving 7 bases of the junction unmatched.

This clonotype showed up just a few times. The CDR3 coding sequence is TGCGCCAGCAAACGGGAACAAGAGACCCAGTACTTC. The encoded protein is CASKREQETQYF. The V call is TRBV5-1, the J call TRBJ2-5, with TRBD2 as a possible D gene (5 bases). Germline CDR1 and CDR2: SGHRS and YFSETQ. This CDR3 comprises 12 residues. V was clipped by 6 bases and J by 2 bases, with 8 bases between them.

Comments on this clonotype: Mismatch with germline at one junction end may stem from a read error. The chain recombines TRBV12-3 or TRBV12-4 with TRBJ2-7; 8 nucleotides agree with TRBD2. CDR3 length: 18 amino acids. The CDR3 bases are TGTGCCTGCAGTTCTTTATCCAGCGGGGGTTCGTCAAACTACGAGCAGTACTTC. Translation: CACSSLSSGGSSNYEQYF.

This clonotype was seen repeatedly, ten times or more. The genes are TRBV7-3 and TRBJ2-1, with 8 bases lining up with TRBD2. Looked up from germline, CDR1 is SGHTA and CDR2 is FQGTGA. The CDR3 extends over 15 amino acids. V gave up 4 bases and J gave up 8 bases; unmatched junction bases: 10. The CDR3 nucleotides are TGTGCCAGCAGCTCCGGGGGGGAGTTTTGGGATGAGCAGTTCTTC. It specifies CASSSGGEFWDEQFF.

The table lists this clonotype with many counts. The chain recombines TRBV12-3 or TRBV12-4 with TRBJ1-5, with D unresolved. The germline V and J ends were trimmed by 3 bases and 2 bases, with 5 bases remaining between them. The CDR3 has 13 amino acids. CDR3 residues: CASSFARNQPQHF. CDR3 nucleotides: TGTGCCAGCAGTTTCGCCCGCAATCAGCCCCAGCATTTT.

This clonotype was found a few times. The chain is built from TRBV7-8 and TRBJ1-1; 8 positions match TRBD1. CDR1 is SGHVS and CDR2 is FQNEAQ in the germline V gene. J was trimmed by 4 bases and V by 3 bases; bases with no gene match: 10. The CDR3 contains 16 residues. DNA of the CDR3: TGTGCCAGCAGCTTTACGGGCAGGGGGCTCGGCACTGAAGCTTTCTTT. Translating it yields CASSFTGRGLGTEAFF. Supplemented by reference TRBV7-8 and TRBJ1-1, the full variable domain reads GAGVSQSPRYKVAKRGQDVALRCDPISGHVSLFWYQQALGQGPEFLTYFQNEAQLDKSGLPSDRFFAERPEGSVSTLKIQRTQQEDSAVYLCASSFTGRGLGTEAFFGQGTRLTVV.

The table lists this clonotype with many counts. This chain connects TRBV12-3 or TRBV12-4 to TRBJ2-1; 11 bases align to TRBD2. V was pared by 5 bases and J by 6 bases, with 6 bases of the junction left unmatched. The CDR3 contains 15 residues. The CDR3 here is CASSGGLAGGNEQFF. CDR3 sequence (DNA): TGTGCCAGCAGTGGCGGGCTAGCGGGAGGCAATGAGCAGTTCTTC.

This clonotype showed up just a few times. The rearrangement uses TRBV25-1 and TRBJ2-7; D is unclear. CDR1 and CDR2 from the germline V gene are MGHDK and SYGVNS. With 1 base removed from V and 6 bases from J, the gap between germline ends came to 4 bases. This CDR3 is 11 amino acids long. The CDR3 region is CASSESREQYF. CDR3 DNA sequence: TGTGCCAGCAGTGAATCCCGCGAGCAGTACTTC.

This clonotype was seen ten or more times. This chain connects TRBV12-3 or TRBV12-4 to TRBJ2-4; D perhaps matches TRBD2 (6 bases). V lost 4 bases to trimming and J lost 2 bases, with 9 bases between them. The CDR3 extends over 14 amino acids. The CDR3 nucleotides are TGTGCCAGCAGTTATCGGGAGTCCAAAAACATTCAGTACTTC. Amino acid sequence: CASSYRESKNIQYF.

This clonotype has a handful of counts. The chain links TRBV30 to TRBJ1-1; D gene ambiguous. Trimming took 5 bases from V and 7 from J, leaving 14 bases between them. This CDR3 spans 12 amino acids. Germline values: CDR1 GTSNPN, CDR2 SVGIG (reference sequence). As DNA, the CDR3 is TGTGCCTGGGGACGCCGCACGTATGAAGCTTTCTTT. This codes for CAWGRRTYEAFF.

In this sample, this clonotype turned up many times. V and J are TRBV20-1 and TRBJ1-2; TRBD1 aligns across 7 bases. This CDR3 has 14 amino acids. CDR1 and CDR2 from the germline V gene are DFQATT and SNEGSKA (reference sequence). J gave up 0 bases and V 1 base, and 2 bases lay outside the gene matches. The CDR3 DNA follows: TGCAGTGCTAGAGCAACAGGGGCTAACTATGGCTACACCTTC. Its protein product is CSARATGANYGYTF.

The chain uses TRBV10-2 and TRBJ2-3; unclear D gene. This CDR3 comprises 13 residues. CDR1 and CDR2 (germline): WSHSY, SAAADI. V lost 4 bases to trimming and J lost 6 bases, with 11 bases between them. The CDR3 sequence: CASSVTRADTQYF. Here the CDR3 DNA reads TGCGCCAGCAGTGTAACAAGGGCGGATACGCAGTATTTT.

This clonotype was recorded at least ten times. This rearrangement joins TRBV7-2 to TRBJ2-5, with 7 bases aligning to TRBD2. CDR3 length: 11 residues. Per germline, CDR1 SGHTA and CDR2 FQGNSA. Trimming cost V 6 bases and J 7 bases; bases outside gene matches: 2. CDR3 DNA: TGTGCCAGCAGGGGGGGGGGGACCCAGTACTTC. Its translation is CASRGGGTQYF.

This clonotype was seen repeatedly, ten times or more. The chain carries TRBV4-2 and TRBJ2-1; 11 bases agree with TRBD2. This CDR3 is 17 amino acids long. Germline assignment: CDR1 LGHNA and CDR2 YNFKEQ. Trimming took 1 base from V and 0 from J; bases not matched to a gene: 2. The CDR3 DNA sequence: TGTGCCAGCAGCCAAGCCACTAGCGGGAGCTCCTACAATGAGCAGTTCTTC. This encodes CASSQATSGSSYNEQFF.

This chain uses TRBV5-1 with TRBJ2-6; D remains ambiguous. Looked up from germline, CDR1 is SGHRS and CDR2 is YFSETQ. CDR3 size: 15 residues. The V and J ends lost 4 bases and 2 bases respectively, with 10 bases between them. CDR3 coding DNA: TGCGCCAGCAGCGAACAGCGACCTGGGGCCAACGTCCTGACTTTC. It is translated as CASSEQRPGANVLTF.